This section outlines one T cell receptor beta chain sequence together with its context. The antigen remains undetermined. The data stem from a study of blood T cells in healthy people across ages. Findings and limits, study-wide: Long-lived donors exceeded aged donors in naive CD4+ cells and diversity.

The V end lost 9 bases, the J end lost 4 bases, and 18 bases lay between the germline ends. The CDR3 loop spans 14 amino acids. Donors ranged from roughly 6 to 90 years old and were healthy Caucasians in Russia. Whenever a sample was processed, at least 6.5 million PBMCs were isolated. The use of a sample-barcoded 5' primer and a J-beta primer mix characterized a second PCR of 7 to 11 cycles. Sequencing recovered at least 2.5 million CDR3-containing paired-end reads from each sample. TCRdb ran MiXCR on the 5' RACE reads and lists one entry per CDR3 protein. The table lists 800,000 to 950,000 distinct CDR3 sequences, around 48% of them singletons.

The receptor was isolated from a man aged 25-45 years in good health. This chain links TRBV12-3 or TRBV12-4 with TRBJ1-1; possible D gene TRBD1, 5 bases. The sample comprised blood. CDR3 coding DNA: TGTGCCAGTCACCCTGGGCAGGGAAGCACTGAAGCTTTCTTT. Translating gives CASHPGQGSTEAFF.